This entry features one T cell receptor (beta chain) sequence. Its antigen is not known. MiXCR, run by TCRdb on the 5' RACE reads, gives a single entry per CDR3 protein. This repertoire shows roughly 220,000 distinct CDR3 sequences, 5% to 7% found once; its top ten account for 13% to 15%. The data belong to a study of identical twins. Overall study findings and caveats: Fewer insertions marked abundant cord blood beta clonotypes; young adult naive trended weakly, memory not at all. Conclusions relied on cross-sectional statistical analysis, not following the same donors.

J was trimmed by 2 bases and V by 2 bases; bases with no gene match: 5. This CDR3 region has 15 residues. From germline, CDR1 is SGHRS and CDR2 YFSETQ. The same data also went into a second study, on T cells expressing NK-cell markers.

The clonotype originates from a woman aged 18-35 years in good health. Sequencing was carried out using CD8+ T cells sorted from blood. This chain connects TRBV5-1 to TRBJ2-5, with 8 bases that match TRBD2. The DNA for the CDR3 is TGCGCCAGCAGCTTCGTTGCGGGAGGACAAGAGACCCAGTACTTC. Protein product: CASSFVAGGQETQYF.